This T cell receptor beta chain was documented in a study of T cell repertoires in ileal Crohn's disease. Whole-study results and caveats: Clonality above 26.8% at surgery always came with endoscopic recurrence.

Profiling relied on immunoSEQ multiplex PCR, and the TCRdb table lists in-frame clones only, not all of them. Among some 14,000 clones, around 79% were seen once, and the ten largest hold around 13%. Regarding time point: inflamed ileum from the surgical specimen. Note on this clone: Its antigen is unknown.

The sequencing sample was made of ileal tissue. The TCR sequence derives from an adult with Crohn's disease.

CDR3: CASSPEGTGLADTQYF. The CDR3 coding sequence is TGTGCCAGCAGCCCCGAAGGGACAGGGTTAGCAGATACGCAGTATTTT. The chain employs TRBV7-9 and TRBJ2-3; 9 bases are a match to TRBD1. V lost 5 bases to trimming and J lost 4 bases; unmatched junction nucleotides: 10. The germline CDR1 and CDR2 sequences are SEHNR and FQNEAQ (reference sequence). The CDR3 spans 16 residues.